Described below is a single T cell receptor (beta chain) sequence and its context. This clone has a handful of counts. The clone's antigen remains unknown. Nothing much larger sits one base from this clone, and base qualities are not available. Receptor amplification or capture employed the immunoSEQ multiplex PCR assay. For the multiplex PCR, a mixture combining 60 forward primers for TCR Vbeta segments and 13 reverse primers for TCR Jbeta segments was used. The CDR3 region of rearranged TCR beta genes was amplified from genomic DNA by a multiplex PCR assay. Amplified TCR beta libraries were sequenced as 87-base-pair reads on the Illumina HiSeq System. Per the original workflow: A later analysis counted approximately 84 million unique TCR beta chains across the 640 or so repertoires, and around 9.9 million of these chains were shared by at least two donors. Raw reads were error-corrected and collapsed into unique sequences with a nearest-neighbor algorithm that merged closely related sequences to remove PCR and sequencing errors. CDR3 sequences were aligned to IMGT reference sequences to assign V, D and J gene segments. For a sequence to be retained, a match of at least six nucleotides was required to both a V gene segment and a J gene segment. A rearrangement counted as productive if the CDR3 had no stop codons and remained in frame with V and J, and every other rearrangement counted as non-productive. Following IMGT convention, CDR3 was defined as the stretch from the second conserved V-encoded cysteine up to the conserved J-encoded phenylalanine. In an earlier analysis of roughly 610 of the donors, sequences lacking an unambiguous match to a single V gene segment were excluded. An earlier analysis of just under 600 of the donors called V segments functional above 56.7% productive rearrangements and segregating when the between-donor standard deviation exceeded 5%. To diagnose cytomegalovirus status from the catalog of TCR beta chain sequences, a statistical classification framework was built. In a later analysis, V and J genes were assigned by comparing TCR nucleotide sequences against IMGT/GENE-DB human TR gene sequences. The TCRdist pipeline was used in a later analysis to assign CDR3 sequences and most-parsimonious VDJ recombination scenarios. In a later analysis, each TCR beta chain was defined by its CDR3 amino acid sequence together with its V-gene family, and reads without a unique V-gene family were excluded. In a later analysis, a few hundred highly shared, low-generation-probability nucleotide sequences were removed to address suspected cross-contamination and a sequencing artifact. For each public chain, a later analysis derived a clonal expansion index from normalized ranks of inferred template counts within each repertoire. In a later analysis, generation probabilities were computed with a VDJ recombination model fitted to out-of-frame rearrangements, and the resulting probabilities were checked against IGoR. A later analysis scored TCR-TCR, TCR-HLA and TCR-CMV co-occurrence with hypergeometric tests, applying a repertoire-size bias correction to TCR pairs. A later analysis estimated false discovery rates by permuting HLA or CMV assignments 20 times. A later analysis grouped co-occurring TCRs with DBSCAN, adding TCRdist sequence similarity when clustering within HLA-allele-positive subsets. For co-occurrence clustering, repertoires with fewer than 30,000 or more than 120,000 public chains were excluded, along with four or five repertoires with anomalous nucleotide sharing. What TCRdb holds here is the immuneACCESS table cut down to in-frame rearrangements. Part of the clones is not present; checked against another copy, under half of the missing clones reflect an unresolved V gene, and the others are unexplained. Clone size and V and J calls were adopted from that table, with D and trimming inferred from the DNA. This sample lists more than 20,000 clones; more than 70% were detected once. The biggest ten clones account for approximately 5% of the sample.

These data belong to a study of cytomegalovirus exposure and HLA in healthy donors (dated 2017 in TCRdb). With respect to the entire study: An earlier analysis of some 500 of the donors reported 250 to 300 Gb of sequence data and 117 million unique TCR beta sequences from 150 million to 200 million T cells. Of the 300 to 500 genotyped donors, less than 85% were placed in the genetic ancestry cluster associated with self-reported Caucasian donors. On average, over 200,000 unique TCR beta nucleotide sequences were sequenced per donor among more than 350 genotyped donors of the cohort, with 15% to 20% of those sequences being non-productive. An early release covering over 500 HLA-typed donors comprised around 300 gigabases of sequencing data and tens of millions of unique TCR sequences. In a later genetic analysis, genome-wide SNP genotypes for about 65% of the 666 donors were used, and that subset was treated as a discovery cohort. Along with the roughly 710-subject first cohort, a separate validation cohort of about 110 different subjects was used. Donor age, sex, ethnicity and CMV serostatus were compiled alongside the repertoire data. The study used immunosequencing to profile the T cell repertoires of approximately 650 subjects and linked those repertoires to cytomegalovirus serostatus. Every discovery cohort repertoire had been produced on one sequencing platform. The study combined high-throughput TCR immunosequencing, statistical association of individual TCRs with disease status, and machine learning to predict cytomegalovirus infection status. About five DR-DQ haplotypes were handled as single units for association and clustering, since linkage in the cohort was strong. To study patterns of TCR occurrence, a later analysis re-analyzed previously published TCR beta repertoires from several hundred donors and added high-resolution HLA genotyping. The number of donors typed differed by locus, with about 629-640 for A, B, C, DRB1 and DQB1, about 500 for DQA1, under 610 for DPA1, and some 440 for DPB1. The aim of the study was to test whether cataloging public T cell receptors could identify signatures of past pathogen exposure. An earlier analysis of fewer than 750 of the donors used high-throughput TCR beta sequencing to judge whether each TCR beta V gene segment behaved as functional or pseudogenic. Class I and class II HLA loci were covered by the typing at four-digit resolution. Rather than using new phenotypic data, the later analysis identified candidate immune exposures from TCR beta sequences and from how often those sequences occurred across donors. Study-level results and caveats: A later analysis found that most CMV-associated TCR beta chains appeared HLA-restricted, with HLA associations seemingly driven largely by CMV exposure. While some public TCRs were present in many individuals, most TCR sequences turned up only very rarely across donors. A later analysis associated about 17,000 TCR beta sequences with specific HLA alleles at a false discovery rate of 0.05. The study listed 150 to 200 TCR beta chains as associated with cytomegalovirus. In a later genetic analysis, fewer N-insertions in productive TCRs were reported among donors in an Asian-associated ancestry cluster than the roughly 700-donor mean. Linkage disequilibrium might explain the correlated functional status among segregating V segments, but an unknown experimental factor could not be excluded. In a later genetic analysis, a missense DCLRE1C variant was associated with V-gene and J-gene trimming of TCR beta chains, and the association was replicated in an independent cohort. In a later analysis, TCR association rates were found to vary across HLA loci, with the most associated TCRs seen for DRB1 alleles and the fewest for HLA-C alleles. In a later analysis, several top co-occurrence clusters were reported to appear linked to parvovirus B19, influenza, CMV and Epstein-Barr virus. In vitro tests confirmed that a few of the cytomegalovirus-associated TCR beta chains recognize cytomegalovirus antigens. Because some donors lacked HLA typing at each locus, the association tests relied only on the typed subset. Presence/absence analyses assumed roughly uniform sequencing depth across donors, an assumption that may not hold. Cytomegalovirus status was reported to be diagnosed by the classifier with high specificity and sensitivity in both the original and validation cohorts. In a later analysis, HLA-associated TCR beta chains showed more clonal expansion and lower generation probabilities than non-associated chains that were equally common. CMV serostatus was the only immune exposure information available for the cohort. Only TCR beta chains were sequenced in this cohort, and the absence of alpha or paired-chain data limited detectable features. When HLA alleles, especially DR and DQ, strongly co-occurred, TCR associations were difficult to assign to individual alleles. In an earlier analysis of 587 of the donors, most TCR beta V segments were observed in productive rearrangements about 90% or about 30% of the time, broadly matching IMGT annotations. The authors suggested that the approach could potentially be extended to other disease states and immunological phenotypes. Over 15 rarely observed V segments, including chromosome 9 orphons, were excluded from the earlier analysis of 550 to 700 of the donors because counts were too low. Because the 87-base-pair reads could not distinguish some IMGT-functional V segments, including TRBV6-2 and TRBV6-3, those segments were excluded. A group of highly shared sequence variants was considered likely to be a technical artifact of the sequencing pipeline. A further reported finding was that TCR beta sequences accurately predicted the HLA-A and HLA-B alleles for most subjects in the first cohort.

In total, just over 650 healthy bone marrow donors made up the cohort. Cohort members were all nominally healthy when sampled, although unrecorded immune exposures were likely present. The donor was CMV seronegative and belonged to the group of 352 seronegative cohort members. A peripheral blood sample was collected from each donor, and TCR beta sequencing was performed on peripheral blood mononuclear cells. Genomic DNA was extracted from the blood cell samples with the Qiagen DNeasy Blood Extraction Kit. The V end loses 0 bases and the J end loses 9 bases, and a stretch of 21 bases separates them. The CDR3, from cysteine to phenylalanine, totals 18 residues. The DNA shown is the 54-base CDR3, in frame from base 1. CDR1 and CDR2, looked up from the germline V gene, are LGHNA and YSLEER.

This clonotype was sampled from a male donor in good health and CMV-seronegative. The chain uses TRBV4-3 and TRBJ1-6, with the D gene too uncertain to name. The sequencing input was PBMCs. This receptor carries the CDR3 CASSQDAWQIAPSSPLHF. Here is the DNA: TGCGCCAGCAGCCAAGATGCATGGCAGATAGCCCCTTCTTCACCCCTCCACTTT.